This entry concerns a single T cell receptor beta chain. The antigen is undetermined. Trimming took 1 base from V and 2 from J, leaving 6 bases between them. The CDR3 has 14 amino acids. Looked up from germline, CDR1 is SGHRS and CDR2 is YFSETQ. The PCR employed 60 Vbeta primers together with 13 Jbeta primers. The method was immunoSEQ multiplex PCR; TCRdb's version includes in-frame clones alone and lacks a portion of them. The sample shows approximately 170,000 clones, 77% of them seen only once. The sample is drawn from a study of cytomegalovirus exposure and HLA in healthy donors. Study-level results: Published work reported that the classifier diagnosed cytomegalovirus status with high specificity and sensitivity. Earlier findings revealed that most TCR beta V segments proved productive either about 90% or about 30% of the time. In all likelihood, a cluster of highly shared sequence variants was a sequencing artifact.

The gene calls are TRBV5-1 and TRBJ2-2, with a tentative D call TRBD1 (5 bases). This TCR came from a female donor in good health and CMV-seronegative. The source material was PBMCs. The CDR3: CASSLTGNTGELFF. As DNA, the CDR3 is TGCGCCAGCAGCTTGACAGGAAACACCGGGGAGCTGTTTTTT.